This T cell receptor beta chain originates from a study of a mutant IDH1 vaccine in newly diagnosed glioma (dated by TCRdb to 2020 to 2022). For the wider study: Of the roughly 33 treated patients, roughly 62% were male and approximately 40% were female, and the mean age was approximately 39 years. Prior to enrollment, patients had been given standard therapy consisting of radiotherapy alone, temozolomide alone, or radiochemotherapy with temozolomide, with the combination given to most patients. Peripheral blood was collected at six visits: V03 (baseline), V05, V07, V10, V12 and V13. Longitudinal TCRB deep sequencing was done for 25 treated patients, wherever samples were available for exploratory analyses.

The investigation overall reported the following: According to the authors, sample limitations meant that analyses of patient blood samples could not be reproduced. Across multiple MHC alleles, vaccine-induced immune responses were seen in approximately 93% of patients. Pseudoprogression appeared unrelated to alterations in the top peripheral T cell clonotypes detected by TCRB sequencing. Selection of PBMC samples for TCRB deep sequencing was based on availability.

In regard to this clone: Its recognized antigen is unknown. Base qualities are not recorded, but no much larger clone differs from it by a single base.

The germline V gene (reference sequence) provides CDR1 SEHNR and CDR2 FQNEAQ. The CDR3 holds 12 amino acids from the cysteine to the phenylalanine. The CDR3 DNA has 36 bases and is translated from base 1. Trimming removed 7 bases from V and 3 bases from J, leaving 10 bases between the germline ends. The method was the immunoSEQ multiplex PCR assay. Rearranged TCR beta chain sequences were amplified using the hsTCRB Kit according to the manufacturer's protocol. TCRB libraries were sequenced on an Illumina MiSeq. From the authors' description of their analysis: The proprietary platform of the kit vendor was used for demultiplexing, trimming and gene mapping. What TCRdb holds here is the immuneACCESS table cut down to in-frame rearrangements. Part of the clones is not present; checked against another copy, under half of the missing clones reflect an unresolved V gene, and the others are unexplained. V, J and clone size are those of that table, while D and trimming were read from the DNA. This sample holds about 92,000 clones; roughly 85% were observed only once. Clones ranked in the top ten supply roughly 7.1% of the sample.

Read against the paper, the sample's time point label means: baseline, week 1 (first vaccination visit). This specimen's treatment or condition label, per the study, means: pre-vaccination baseline after standard-of-care therapy. Donors had newly diagnosed WHO grade 3 or 4 IDH1-mutant astrocytomas with loss of nuclear ATRX. The samples were drawn from NOA16, a multicentre, single-arm, open-label phase I trial in Germany that tested a mutant IDH1 peptide vaccine in humans for the first time. Blood drawn at visit V03 was used as the baseline sample for immunogenicity testing. Genomic DNA for TCRB sequencing was extracted from EDTA blood using the DNeasy Blood and Tissue Kit.

The sequence links TRBV7-9 to TRBJ2-7; the D gene could be either TRBD1 or TRBD2, each agreeing at 5 bases. This TCR was recovered from a woman in her forties or fifties with glioma. The input for sequencing was PBMCs, taken from a glioma patient treated with radiotherapy, temozolomide or both. The CDR3 protein: CASNGDGYEQYF. The DNA sequence follows: TGTGCCAGCAACGGGGACGGCTACGAGCAGTACTTC.